The next 21 T cell receptor beta chains were all read from a single sample in a study of T cells after posttransplantation cyclophosphamide. A marrow graft followed busulfan-fludarabine conditioning, with cyclophosphamide on days +3 and +4. The method was immunoSEQ multiplex PCR; TCRdb's version includes in-frame clones alone and lacks a portion of them. The table records about 36,000 clones, about 77% of them present only once. The sequenced sample was CD4+ T cells sorted from blood, obtained about 1,900 days after a stem cell transplant with posttransplant cyclophosphamide. All receptors derive from a female patient between 35 and 55 years old who received an allogeneic stem cell transplant from a related donor, was CMV-positive, and had no GVHD. Some T cells may be provided by the graft donor.

The rearrangement joins TRBV21-1 to TRBJ2-4; the table calls TRBD2, which could not be checked here. TRBV21-1 is a documented pseudogene. CDR3 size: 19 residues. CDR3 coding DNA: TGTGCCAGCAGCCTACGACTAGCGGGGGGGCCCCAGTCCAAAAACATTCAGTACTTC. Translation: CASSLRLAGGPQSKNIQYF.

This chain joins TRBV11-2 and TRBJ1-1, with 7 nucleotides matching TRBD1. Germline assignment: CDR1 SGHAT and CDR2 FQNNGV. Trimming took 4 bases from V and 1 from J; bases not matched to a gene: 6. The CDR3 loop spans 15 amino acids. The CDR3 DNA sequence: TGTGCCAGCAGCTACCTGACAGGGCCGAACACTGAAGCTTTCTTT. It yields the protein CASSYLTGPNTEAFF.

This clone was seen only a few times. The chain couples TRBV7-2 to TRBJ1-1, with unresolved D. CDR3 length: 15 amino acids. Looked up from germline, CDR1 is SGHTA and CDR2 is FQGNSA. V gave up 0 bases and J gave up 7 bases, with 15 bases separating them. CDR3 in DNA: TGTGCCAGCAGCTTAGCATACCGGGCGGGGAATGAAGCTTTCTTT. Translation: CASSLAYRAGNEAFF.

The rearrangement uses TRBV27 and TRBJ2-5; 11 bases are a match to TRBD2. This CDR3 region has 16 residues. Per germline, CDR1 MNHEY and CDR2 SMNVEV (reference sequence). V lost 8 bases to trimming and J lost 2 bases; unmatched junction nucleotides: 10. The CDR3 coding sequence is TGTGCCAGCGGGAACATACTAGCGGGGGCTCAAGAGACCCAGTACTTC. Translating gives CASGNILAGAQETQYF.

The V gene is TRBV6-6, the J gene TRBJ2-1, with D tentatively TRBD2 (5 bases). The V gene's germline CDR1 is MNHNY and CDR2 SVGAGI (reference sequence). Deletions cut 2 bases from V and 10 bases from J, with 21 bases between. The CDR3 has 16 residues. This CDR3 reads CASSYRPGQDGGEQFF. The CDR3, as DNA: TGTGCCAGCAGTTACCGTCCCGGGCAAGACGGAGGAGAGCAGTTCTTC.

This chain links TRBV10-3 with TRBJ2-2, with 9 bases that match TRBD1. There are 15 residues in the CDR3. CDR1 ENHRY and CDR2 SYGVKD come from the germline V gene. V shed 4 bases and J 7 bases; nucleotides not matched to a gene: 7. CDR3 region: CAISAGQGGNGELFF. CDR3 nucleotides: TGTGCCATCAGTGCGGGACAGGGTGGAAACGGGGAGCTGTTTTTT.

In its sample, this clone was seen once. The chain recombines TRBV10-3 with TRBJ2-3; 8 bases match TRBD1. The CDR3 runs 16 residues. From germline, CDR1 is ENHRY and CDR2 SYGVKD. V lost 5 bases, J lost 1 base, and 8 bases stayed unmatched. The CDR3 DNA reads TGTGCCATCAGTCCGGGACAGGATTATGGCACAGATACGCAGTATTTT. Protein sequence: CAISPGQDYGTDTQYF.

The chain uses TRBV4-2 and TRBJ1-2, with TRBD1 matching over 9 bases. CDR1 LGHNA and CDR2 YNFKEQ come from the germline V gene. The V and J ends lost 2 bases and 5 bases, in that order; junction bases with no gene match: 15. The CDR3 has 18 residues. CDR3 sequence: CASSQRPGTGLEGYGYTF. CDR3 DNA sequence: TGTGCCAGCAGCCAACGTCCCGGGACAGGGTTAGAGGGGTATGGCTACACCTTC.

The chain has TRBV4-2 and TRBJ2-3; D is unclear. Trimming stripped 0 bases from V and 6 bases from J, with 7 bases between. CDR3 length: 13 residues. Germline V CDR1 and CDR2: LGHNA, YNFKEQ. The chain's CDR3 is CASSQDQMDTQYF. The CDR3 DNA is TGTGCCAGCAGCCAAGATCAAATGGATACGCAGTATTTT.

The chain couples TRBV9 to TRBJ2-3, with 7 bases matching TRBD1. Germline assignment: CDR1 SGDLS and CDR2 YYNGEE. The V gene end was trimmed by 0 bases and the J gene end by 11 bases; junction bases not matched to a gene: 3. There are 12 residues in the CDR3. This CDR3 is CASSVEGTVQYF. CDR3 coding DNA: TGTGCCAGCAGCGTAGAAGGGACAGTGCAGTATTTT.

Only a few counts were recorded for this clone. This rearrangement joins TRBV18 to TRBJ1-6, with a possible D match to TRBD1 (5 bases). This CDR3 contains 13 residues. Germline V gene data show CDR1 as KGHSH and CDR2 as LQKENI. The V end was cut by 6 bases, the J end by 8 bases, with 11 bases between. CDR3 loop: CASSVGGDSPLHF. CDR3 coding DNA: TGTGCCAGCTCCGTCGGGGGGGATTCACCCCTCCACTTT.

V gene TRBV5-1 combines with J gene TRBJ1-2; TRBD1 matches 9 bases. V lost 4 bases and J lost 6; bases outside the gene matches: 7. The germline V gene encodes CDR1 SGHRS and CDR2 YFSETQ. The CDR3 length is 14 residues. This CDR3 is CASSGGQGLDGYTF. The DNA of the CDR3 is TGCGCCAGCAGCGGGGGACAGGGTTTGGATGGCTACACCTTC. Combining the CDR3 with reference TRBV5-1 and TRBJ1-2 gives the whole variable domain KAGVTQTPRYLIKTRGQQVTLSCSPISGHRSVSWYQQTPGQGLQFLFEYFSETQRNKGNFPGRFSGRQFSNSRSEMNVSTLELGDSALYLCASSGGQGLDGYTFGSGTRLTVV.

This clone showed up just a few times. The chain recombines TRBV4-3 with TRBJ1-6, with D perhaps matching TRBD1 (6 bases). V was cut by 2 bases and J by 11 bases, with 10 bases left in between. CDR1 is LGHNA and CDR2 is YSLEER in the germline V gene. The CDR3 runs 13 residues. CDR3 region: CASSQNTGTPLHF. CDR3 DNA sequence: TGCGCCAGCAGCCAAAATACAGGGACACCCCTCCACTTT.

The CDR3 nucleotides are TGTGCCAGCAGCCCCAGAGGGCCCCAGCATTTT. Amino acids: CASSPRGPQHF. This chain joins TRBV28 and TRBJ1-5; D is unclear. Per the germline V gene, CDR1 is MDHEN and CDR2 is SYDVKM. V was trimmed by 6 bases and J by 9 bases, leaving 9 bases between them. The CDR3 is 11 residues long.

This chain uses TRBV7-8 with TRBJ2-5; D possibly corresponds to TRBD1 (5 bases). Between the trimmed V and J ends, which lost 3 bases and 0 bases, there was a span of 8 bases. Germline values: CDR1 SGHVS, CDR2 FQNEAQ. There are 14 residues in the CDR3. CDR3 in DNA: TGTGCCAGCAGCTTTGGCAGGGACCAAGAGACCCAGTACTTC. This codes for CASSFGRDQETQYF.

CDR3: CASSLGILSSYEQYF. For the CDR3, the DNA is TGCGCCAGCAGCTTGGGAATTCTAAGCTCCTACGAGCAGTACTTC. The J gene is TRBJ2-7, the V gene TRBV5-1; D is undetermined. This CDR3 contains 15 residues. Trimming cost V 0 bases and J 0 bases, with 10 bases left between them. The germline V gene has CDR1 SGHRS and CDR2 YFSETQ.

This clone was recorded a few times. The chain combines TRBV9 with TRBJ1-6; 7 bases line up with TRBD1. CDR3 length: 14 amino acids. V trimming: 5 bases; J trimming: 4 bases; junction bases outside the gene matches: 3. Looked up from germline, CDR1 is SGDLS and CDR2 is YYNGEE. Here the CDR3 reads CASSEQGYNSPLHF. CDR3 in DNA: TGTGCCAGCAGTGAACAGGGGTATAATTCACCCCTCCACTTT.

This chain joins TRBV19 and TRBJ2-7, with D tentatively TRBD1 (5 bases). Germline CDR1 is LNHDA and CDR2 is SQIVND (reference sequence). The CDR3 is made up of 15 amino acids. Trimming left V 2 bases short and J 7 bases short, with 18 bases between. CDR3 protein: CASSIRGQQAAEQYF. CDR3 coding DNA: TGTGCCAGTAGTATAAGGGGTCAGCAGGCCGCGGAGCAGTACTTC.

This rearrangement joins TRBV5-1 to TRBJ2-7; 10 bases are a match to TRBD2. With V trimmed by 6 bases and J by 2 bases, 11 bases remained unmatched. There are 16 residues in the CDR3. The V gene's germline CDR1 is SGHRS and CDR2 YFSETQ. The CDR3 spells CASTLVSGGSTYEQYF. The CDR3 region has the DNA TGCGCCAGCACCCTTGTTAGCGGGGGGTCCACCTACGAGCAGTACTTC. The variable domain in full, with the rest retrieved from reference TRBV5-1 and TRBJ2-7, is KAGVTQTPRYLIKTRGQQVTLSCSPISGHRSVSWYQQTPGQGLQFLFEYFSETQRNKGNFPGRFSGRQFSNSRSEMNVSTLELGDSALYLCASTLVSGGSTYEQYFGPGTRLTVT.

This chain links TRBV7-9 with TRBJ2-1; possibly TRBD2 for D (5 bases). CDR3 size: 13 residues. Germline values: CDR1 SEHNR, CDR2 FQNEAQ (reference sequence). V was clipped by 2 bases and J by 10 bases, with 12 bases between them. The CDR3 region has the DNA TGTGCCAGCAGCTTAAGAGGGCCCCAGGAGCAGTTCTTC. It is translated as CASSLRGPQEQFF.

V and J are TRBV6-5 and TRBJ1-1; 8 bases line up with TRBD1. There are 13 residues in the CDR3. Losses at the gene ends were 5 bases for V and 3 bases for J; bases not matched to a gene: 2. Per germline, CDR1 MNHEY and CDR2 SVGAGI. The CDR3 nucleotides are TGTGCCAGCAGTCGGACAGGGCACACTGAAGCTTTCTTT. It translates to CASSRTGHTEAFF.